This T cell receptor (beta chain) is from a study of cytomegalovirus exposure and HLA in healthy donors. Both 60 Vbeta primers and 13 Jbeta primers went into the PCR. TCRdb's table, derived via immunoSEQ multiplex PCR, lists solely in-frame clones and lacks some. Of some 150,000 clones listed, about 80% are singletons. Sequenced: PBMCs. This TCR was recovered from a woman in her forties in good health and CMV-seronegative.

CDR3: CASSQDGPSGDGYNNEQFF. DNA for the CDR3: TGTGCCAGCAGCCAAGATGGTCCTAGCGGGGATGGTTATAACAATGAGCAGTTCTTC. The J gene is TRBJ2-1, the V gene TRBV4-2; 9 bases map to TRBD2. The CDR3 is 19 amino acids. J gave up 5 bases and V 0 bases, and 14 bases lay outside the gene matches. Germline V CDR1 and CDR2: LGHNA, YNFKEQ.